This T cell receptor (beta chain) originates from a study of blood T cells in healthy people across ages. Overall study: About one barcoded beta molecule per two T cells was captured by template switching.

General study results and limits: Naive T cell percentage and TCR beta diversity correlated strongly. Per million T cells, TCR beta diversity dropped about linearly as age rose. Bulk PBMC profiling left naive and antigen-experienced comparisons inconclusive.

With respect to this clonotype: Its antigen is undetermined.

A second PCR, run for about 7 to 11 cycles, used a sample-barcoded 5' primer plus a J-beta primer mix. TCRdb reprocessed the 5' RACE reads with MiXCR, giving one entry per CDR3 protein. The data show hundreds of thousands of distinct CDR3 sequences, 55% to 65% seen once. This CDR3 has 16 residues. CDR1 and CDR2 from the germline V gene are MGHRA and YSYEKL. V lost 0 bases and J lost 0, with 8 bases in between. The TCR originated in a young man in good health. This rearrangement joins TRBV4-1 to TRBJ1-4; D is undetermined. Sequenced input: blood. The CDR3 here is CASSQDPSPTNEKLFF. The CDR3 nucleotides read TGCGCCAGCAGCCAAGATCCCAGCCCAACTAATGAAAAACTGTTTTTT.